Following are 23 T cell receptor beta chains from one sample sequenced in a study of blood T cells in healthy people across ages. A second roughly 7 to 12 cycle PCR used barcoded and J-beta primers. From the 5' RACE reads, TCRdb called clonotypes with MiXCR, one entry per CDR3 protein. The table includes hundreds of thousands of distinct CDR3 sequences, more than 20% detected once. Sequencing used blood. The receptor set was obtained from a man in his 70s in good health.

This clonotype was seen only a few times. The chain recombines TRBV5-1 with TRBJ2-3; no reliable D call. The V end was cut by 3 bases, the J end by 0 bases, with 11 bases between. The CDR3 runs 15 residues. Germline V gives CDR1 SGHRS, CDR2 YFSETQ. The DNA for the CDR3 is TGCGCCAGCAGCTCCACACTGACTAGCACAGATACGCAGTATTTT. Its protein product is CASSSTLTSTDTQYF. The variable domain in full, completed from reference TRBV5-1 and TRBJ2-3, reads KAGVTQTPRYLIKTRGQQVTLSCSPISGHRSVSWYQQTPGQGLQFLFEYFSETQRNKGNFPGRFSGRQFSNSRSEMNVSTLELGDSALYLCASSSTLTSTDTQYFGPGTRLTVL.

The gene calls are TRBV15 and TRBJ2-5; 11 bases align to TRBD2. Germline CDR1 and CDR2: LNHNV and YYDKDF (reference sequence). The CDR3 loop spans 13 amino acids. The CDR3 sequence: CLKRLAGGETQYF. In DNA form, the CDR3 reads TGTCTAAAACGCCTAGCGGGAGGAGAGACCCAGTACTTC.

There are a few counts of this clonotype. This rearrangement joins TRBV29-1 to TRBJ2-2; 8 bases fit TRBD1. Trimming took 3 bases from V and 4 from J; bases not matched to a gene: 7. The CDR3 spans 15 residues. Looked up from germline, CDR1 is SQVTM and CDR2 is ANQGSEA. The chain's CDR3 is CSVEGQEDPTGELFF. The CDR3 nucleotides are TGCAGCGTTGAGGGACAGGAGGATCCCACCGGGGAGCTGTTTTTT.

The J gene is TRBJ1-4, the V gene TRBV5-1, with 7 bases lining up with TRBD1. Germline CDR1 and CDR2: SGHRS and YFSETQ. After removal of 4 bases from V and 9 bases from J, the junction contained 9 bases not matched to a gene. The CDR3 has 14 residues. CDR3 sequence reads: CASSLGTASKKLFF. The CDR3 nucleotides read TGCGCCAGCAGCCTCGGGACAGCTAGTAAAAAACTGTTTTTT.

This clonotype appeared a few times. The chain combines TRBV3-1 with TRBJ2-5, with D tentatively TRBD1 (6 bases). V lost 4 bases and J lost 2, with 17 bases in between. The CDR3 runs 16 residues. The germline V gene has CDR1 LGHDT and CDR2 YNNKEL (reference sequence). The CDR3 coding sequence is TGTGCCAGCAGCCTTTTGACAGGCGGTCCACAAGAGACCCAGTACTTC. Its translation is CASSLLTGGPQETQYF.

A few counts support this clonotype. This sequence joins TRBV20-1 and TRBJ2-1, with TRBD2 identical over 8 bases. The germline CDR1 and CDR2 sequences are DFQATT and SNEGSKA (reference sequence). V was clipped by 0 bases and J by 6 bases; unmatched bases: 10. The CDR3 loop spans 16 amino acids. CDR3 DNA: TGCAGTGCTAGAGAGCGGCGGGAGGTTGGTCCCAATGAGCAGTTCTTC. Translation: CSARERREVGPNEQFF.

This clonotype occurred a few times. The CDR3 region is CASSLSGRSDNEQFF. CDR3 coding DNA: TGTGCCAGCAGCCTTAGCGGGAGATCGGACAATGAGCAGTTCTTC. The chain has TRBV3-1 and TRBJ2-5; 9 bases map to TRBD2. The DNA matches TRBJ2-1 better at its end, which makes the J call doubtful. The CDR3 totals 15 residues. Germline V gene data show CDR1 as LGHDT and CDR2 as YNNKEL (reference sequence).

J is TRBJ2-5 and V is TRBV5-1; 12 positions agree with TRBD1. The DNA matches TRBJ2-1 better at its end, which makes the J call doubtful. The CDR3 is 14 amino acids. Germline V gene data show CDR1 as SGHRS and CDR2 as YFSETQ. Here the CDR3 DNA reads TGCGCCAGCAGCCCGGGACAGGGGGCGTGGGAGCAGTTCTTC. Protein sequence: CASSPGQGAWEQFF.

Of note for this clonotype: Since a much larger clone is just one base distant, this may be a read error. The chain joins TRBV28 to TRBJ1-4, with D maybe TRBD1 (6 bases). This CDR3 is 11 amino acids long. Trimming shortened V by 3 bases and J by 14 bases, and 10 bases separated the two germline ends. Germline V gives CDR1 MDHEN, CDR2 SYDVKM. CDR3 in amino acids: CASSFGGRLFF. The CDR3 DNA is TGTGCCAGCAGTTTTGGGGGGCGGCTGTTTTTT.

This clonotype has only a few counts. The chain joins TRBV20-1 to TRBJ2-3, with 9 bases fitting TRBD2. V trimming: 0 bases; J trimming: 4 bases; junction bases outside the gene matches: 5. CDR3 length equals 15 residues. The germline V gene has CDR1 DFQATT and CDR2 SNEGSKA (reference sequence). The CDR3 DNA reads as TGCAGTGCTAGAGAACCGACTAGCGGATCAGATACGCAGTATTTT. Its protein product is CSAREPTSGSDTQYF.

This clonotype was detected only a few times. The CDR3 region has the DNA TGTGCCAGCAGCCAAGGGGGGAACTCTCCCTACGAGCAGTACTTC. Translating gives CASSQGGNSPYEQYF. The chain is built from TRBV7-3 and TRBJ2-5, with D perhaps TRBD1 or TRBD2 (6 bases each). The J call is uncertain, as TRBJ2-7 better fits the DNA end. Per the germline V gene, CDR1 is SGHTA and CDR2 is FQGTGA. The CDR3 loop spans 15 amino acids.

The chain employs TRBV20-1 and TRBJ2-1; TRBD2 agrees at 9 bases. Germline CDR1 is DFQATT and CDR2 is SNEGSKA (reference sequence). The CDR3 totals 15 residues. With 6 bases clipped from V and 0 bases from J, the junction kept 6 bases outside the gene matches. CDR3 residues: CSALKTSGSYNEQFF. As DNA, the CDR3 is TGCAGTGCCCTTAAGACTAGCGGCTCCTACAATGAGCAGTTCTTC.

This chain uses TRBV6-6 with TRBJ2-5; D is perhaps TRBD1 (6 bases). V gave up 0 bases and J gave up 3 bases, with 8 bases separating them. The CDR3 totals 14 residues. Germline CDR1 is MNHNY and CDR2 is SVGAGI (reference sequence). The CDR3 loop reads CASSYSGAKETQYF. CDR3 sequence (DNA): TGTGCCAGCAGTTACTCGGGGGCCAAAGAGACCCAGTACTTC.

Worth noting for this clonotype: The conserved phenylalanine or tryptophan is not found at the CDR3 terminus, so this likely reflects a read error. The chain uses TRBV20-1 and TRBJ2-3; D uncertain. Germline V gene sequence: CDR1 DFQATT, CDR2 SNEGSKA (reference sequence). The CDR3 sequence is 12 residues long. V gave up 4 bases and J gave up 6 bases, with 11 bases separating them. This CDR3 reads CSAIVSTDTQYL. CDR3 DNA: TGCAGTGCTATCGTATCGACCGATACGCAGTATTTA.

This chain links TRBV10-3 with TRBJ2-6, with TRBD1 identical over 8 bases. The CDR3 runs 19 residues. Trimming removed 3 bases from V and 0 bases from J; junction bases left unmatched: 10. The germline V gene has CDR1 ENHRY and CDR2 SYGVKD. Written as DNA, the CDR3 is TGTGCCATCAGTGACCCGGGACAGGTCGGCAACTCTGGGGCCAACGTCCTGACTTTC. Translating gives CAISDPGQVGNSGANVLTF.

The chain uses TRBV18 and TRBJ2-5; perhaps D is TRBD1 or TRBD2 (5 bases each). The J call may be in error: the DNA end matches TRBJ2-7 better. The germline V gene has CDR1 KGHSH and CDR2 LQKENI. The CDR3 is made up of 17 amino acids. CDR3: CASSPPERGALSYEQYF. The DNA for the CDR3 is TGTGCCAGCTCACCACCGGAGAGAGGGGCCCTTTCCTACGAGCAGTACTTC.

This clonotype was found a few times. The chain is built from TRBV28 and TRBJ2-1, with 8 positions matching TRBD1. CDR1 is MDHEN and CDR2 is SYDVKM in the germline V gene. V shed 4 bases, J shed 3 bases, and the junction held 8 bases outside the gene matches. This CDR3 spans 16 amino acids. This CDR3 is CASSSPTGVSYNEQFF. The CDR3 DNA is TGTGCCAGCAGTTCCCCGACAGGGGTTAGCTACAATGAGCAGTTCTTC.

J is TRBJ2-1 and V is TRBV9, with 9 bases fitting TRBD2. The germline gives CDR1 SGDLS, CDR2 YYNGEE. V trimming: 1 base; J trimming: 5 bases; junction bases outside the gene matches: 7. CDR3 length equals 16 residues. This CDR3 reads CASSVSVAGAHNEQFF. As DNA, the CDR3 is TGTGCCAGCAGCGTATCAGTAGCGGGAGCCCACAATGAGCAGTTCTTC.

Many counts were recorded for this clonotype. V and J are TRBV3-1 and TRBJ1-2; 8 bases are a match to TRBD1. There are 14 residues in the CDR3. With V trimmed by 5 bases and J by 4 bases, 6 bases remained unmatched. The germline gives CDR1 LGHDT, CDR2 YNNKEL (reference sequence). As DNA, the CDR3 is TGTGCCAGCAGCTACGGGACAGGACTCTATGGCTACACCTTC. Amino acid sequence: CASSYGTGLYGYTF.

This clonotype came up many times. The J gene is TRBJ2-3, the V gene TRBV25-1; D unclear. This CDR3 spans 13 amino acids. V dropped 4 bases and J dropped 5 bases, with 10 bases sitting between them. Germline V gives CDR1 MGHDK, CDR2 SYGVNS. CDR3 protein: CASSALVRDTQYF. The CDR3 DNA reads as TGTGCCAGCAGTGCTCTTGTTAGAGATACGCAGTATTTT.

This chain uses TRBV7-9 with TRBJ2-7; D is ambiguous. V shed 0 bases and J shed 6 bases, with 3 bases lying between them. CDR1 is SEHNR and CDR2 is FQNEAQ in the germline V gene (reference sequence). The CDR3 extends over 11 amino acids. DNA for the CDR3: TGTGCCAGCAGCTTAGCTTGCGAGCAGTACTTC. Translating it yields CASSLACEQYF.

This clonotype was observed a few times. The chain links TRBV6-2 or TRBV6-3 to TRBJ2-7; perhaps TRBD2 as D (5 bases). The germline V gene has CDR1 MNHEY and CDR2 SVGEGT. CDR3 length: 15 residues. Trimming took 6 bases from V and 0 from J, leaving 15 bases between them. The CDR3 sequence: CASSNRGDPSYEQYF. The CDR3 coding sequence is TGTGCCAGCAGCAACCGGGGAGACCCCTCCTACGAGCAGTACTTC.

In DNA form, the CDR3 reads TGCGCCAGCAGCCCCGCAGGGGCCCTTGCGGACAAAGAGACCCAGTACTTC. Residues: CASSPAGALADKETQYF. The gene calls are TRBV4-1 and TRBJ2-5; TRBD1 is a possible D gene (6 bases). V was clipped by 4 bases and J by 3 bases, with 21 bases between them. The germline V gene has CDR1 MGHRA and CDR2 YSYEKL. This CDR3 contains 17 residues.